This T cell receptor beta chain was retrieved from a study of blood T cell repertoires in COVID-19. Libraries were prepared by immunoSEQ multiplex PCR; TCRdb keeps only in-frame clonotypes and omits some of them. The sample has 370,000 or so clones, approximately 89% seen once. The TCR sequence derives from a man in his thirties or forties who had recovered from COVID-19. Sample: PBMCs or T cells enriched from blood (not recorded which).

The CDR3 bases are TGTGCCAGCAGCAAGGGACAGTTGTCCGATGGCTACACCTTC. Translating gives CASSKGQLSDGYTF. This rearrangement joins TRBV7-6 to TRBJ1-2, with TRBD1 identical over 7 bases. V lost 5 bases, J lost 6 bases, and 9 bases stayed unmatched. This CDR3 comprises 14 residues. Per the germline V gene, CDR1 is SGHVS and CDR2 is FNYEAQ.